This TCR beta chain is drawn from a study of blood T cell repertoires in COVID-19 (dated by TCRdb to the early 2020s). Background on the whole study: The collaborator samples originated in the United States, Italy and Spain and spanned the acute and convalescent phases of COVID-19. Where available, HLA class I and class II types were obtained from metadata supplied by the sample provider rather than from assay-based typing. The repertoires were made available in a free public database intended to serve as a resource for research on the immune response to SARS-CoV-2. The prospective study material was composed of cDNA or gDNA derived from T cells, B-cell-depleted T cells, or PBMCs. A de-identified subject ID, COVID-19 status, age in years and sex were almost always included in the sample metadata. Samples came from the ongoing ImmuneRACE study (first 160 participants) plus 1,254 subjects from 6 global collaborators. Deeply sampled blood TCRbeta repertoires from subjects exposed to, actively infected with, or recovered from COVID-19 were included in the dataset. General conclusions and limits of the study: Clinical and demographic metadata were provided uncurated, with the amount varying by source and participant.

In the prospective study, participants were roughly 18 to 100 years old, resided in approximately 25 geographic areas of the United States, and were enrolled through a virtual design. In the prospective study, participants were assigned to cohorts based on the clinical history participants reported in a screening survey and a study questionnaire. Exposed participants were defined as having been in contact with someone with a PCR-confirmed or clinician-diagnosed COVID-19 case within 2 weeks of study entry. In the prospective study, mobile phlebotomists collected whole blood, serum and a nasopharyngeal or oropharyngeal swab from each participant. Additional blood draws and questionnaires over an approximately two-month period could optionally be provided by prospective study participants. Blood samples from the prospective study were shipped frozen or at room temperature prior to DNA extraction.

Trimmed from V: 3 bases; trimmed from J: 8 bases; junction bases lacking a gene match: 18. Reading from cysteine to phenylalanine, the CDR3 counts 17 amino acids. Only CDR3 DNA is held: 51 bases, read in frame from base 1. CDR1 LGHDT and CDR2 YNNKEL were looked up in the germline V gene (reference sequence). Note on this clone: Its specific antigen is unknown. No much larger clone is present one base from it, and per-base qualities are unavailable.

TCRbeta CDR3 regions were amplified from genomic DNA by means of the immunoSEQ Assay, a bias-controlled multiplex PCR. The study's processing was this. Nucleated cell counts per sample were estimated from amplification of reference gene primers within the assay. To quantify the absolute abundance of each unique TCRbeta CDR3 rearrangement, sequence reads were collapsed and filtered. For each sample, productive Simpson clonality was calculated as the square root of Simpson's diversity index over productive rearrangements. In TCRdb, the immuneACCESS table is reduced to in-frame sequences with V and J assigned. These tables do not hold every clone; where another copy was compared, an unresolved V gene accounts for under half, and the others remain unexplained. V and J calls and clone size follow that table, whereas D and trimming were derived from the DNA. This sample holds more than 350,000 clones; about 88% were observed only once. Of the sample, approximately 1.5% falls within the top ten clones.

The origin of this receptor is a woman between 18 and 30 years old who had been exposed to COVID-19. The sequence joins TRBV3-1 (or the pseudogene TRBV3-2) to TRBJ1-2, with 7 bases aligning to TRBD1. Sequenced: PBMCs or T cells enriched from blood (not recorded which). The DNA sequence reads TGTGCCAGCAGCCATGCTCCGGGACAGAGATCCCTTGAAGGCTACACCTTC. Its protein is CASSHAPGQRSLEGYTF.